What follows are 10 T cell receptor beta chains derived from one specimen sequenced in a study of identifying expanded T cells in peripheral blood. Assay: immunoSEQ multiplex PCR; the TCRdb copy retains only in-frame clones and omits some. The sample comprises about 90,000 clones, 86% of which are singletons, and roughly 5.9% rests with the top ten. Material for sequencing was blood. Receptors were obtained from a person between 18 and 75 years old in good health.

This clone occurred a few times. The rearrangement links TRBV7-9 to TRBJ1-3; unclear D gene. Trimming pared 1 base from V and 0 bases from J, leaving 16 bases between. Germline V CDR1 and CDR2: SEHNR, FQNEAQ (reference sequence). This CDR3 spans 18 amino acids. The CDR3, as DNA: TGTGCCAGCAGCTTAGTGATGGGTTGGGAGAGCTCTGGAAACACCATATATTTT. Translation: CASSLVMGWESSGNTIYF.

The table lists this clone with a count of one. The gene calls are TRBV11-2 and TRBJ2-1; D is undetermined. Trimming cost V 1 base and J 5 bases, with 21 bases left between them. CDR1 SGHAT and CDR2 FQNNGV come from the germline V gene. The CDR3 runs to 18 residues. CDR3 loop: CASSLGHLRSSPNNEQFF. The CDR3 nucleotides read TGTGCCAGCAGCTTAGGTCATCTGCGTAGCTCTCCTAACAATGAGCAGTTCTTC.

V usage is TRBV19 and J usage is TRBJ1-5; D unclear. The CDR3 is 13 residues long. The germline gives CDR1 LNHDA, CDR2 SQIVND (reference sequence). V was clipped by 4 bases and J by 7 bases, with 11 bases between them. The DNA of the CDR3 is TGTGCCAGTAGTACACAAGTCGACCAGCCCCAGCATTTT. Its translation is CASSTQVDQPQHF.

The chain recombines TRBV6-7 with TRBJ2-6; possible D gene TRBD2, 5 bases. TRBV6-7 is placed among ORFs of uncertain function. The CDR3 consists of 13 residues. The V end was cut by 9 bases, the J end by 4 bases, with 10 bases between. The DNA of the CDR3 is TGTGCCAGGAGGGAGTCAGGGGCCAACGTCCTGACTTTC. Protein: CARRESGANVLTF.

This chain connects TRBV7-8 to TRBJ1-2, with 7 bases lining up with TRBD1. V lost 5 bases and J lost 4; bases outside the gene matches: 19. This CDR3 comprises 18 residues. The germline V gene encodes CDR1 SGHVS and CDR2 FQNEAQ. CDR3 sequence (DNA): TGTGCCAGCAGCCGAAACGACTTTCAGGGGACAGCCGGCTATGGCTACACCTTC. This codes for CASSRNDFQGTAGYGYTF.

For the CDR3, the DNA is TGTGCCAGCAGTTACTTGGAAAGACACACTGAAGCTTTCTTT. Residues: CASSYLERHTEAFF. The V gene is TRBV6-6, the J gene TRBJ1-1; D is uncertain. The CDR3 is 14 amino acids. The germline V gene has CDR1 MNHNY and CDR2 SVGAGI (reference sequence). V lost 1 base and J 3 bases, leaving 9 bases between the germline ends.

About this clone itself: The junction departs from the called germline gene at one end, perhaps through a read error. The CDR3 DNA reads TGTGCCAGCAGTGAACCTTATCGGACAGTATTTAGTATCTTC. It codes for CASSEPYRTVFSIF. The chain employs TRBV6-1 and TRBJ2-1, with D tentatively TRBD1 (6 bases). Per germline, CDR1 MNHNS and CDR2 SASEGT. The CDR3 totals 14 residues.

The chain links TRBV4-1 to TRBJ1-1; D not certain. Trimming cost V 2 bases and J 2 bases, with 9 bases left between them. CDR3 length equals 14 residues. Germline loops: CDR1 MGHRA, CDR2 YSYEKL. The CDR3 sequence: CASSQFRVNTEAFF. CDR3 bases: TGCGCCAGCAGCCAATTCCGAGTAAACACTGAAGCTTTCTTT.

For this clone: Other DNA sequences in the same sample also yield this CDR3. The rearrangement links TRBV29-1 to TRBJ2-5, with a weak D call TRBD2 (5 bases). Trimming removed 4 bases from V and 2 bases from J, with 5 bases in between. CDR1 and CDR2 from the germline V gene are SQVTM and ANQGSEA. The length of the CDR3 is 11 residues. Written as DNA, the CDR3 is TGCAGCGTTGCGGGGCAAGAGACCCAGTACTTC. This translates into CSVAGQETQYF.

The V gene is TRBV2, the J gene TRBJ1-5; no firm D call. V lost 3 bases and J lost 4, with 10 bases in between. Germline V gives CDR1 SNHLY, CDR2 FYNNEI. The CDR3 loop spans 14 amino acids. The CDR3: CASSEADRNQPQHF. For the CDR3, the DNA is TGTGCCAGCAGTGAGGCCGATCGAAATCAGCCCCAGCATTTT.